These 27 T cell receptor beta chains were sequenced from one sample in a study of blood T cell repertoires in COVID-19. Produced via immunoSEQ multiplex PCR; TCRdb's table is partial and in-frame only. The sample includes about 370,000 clones, around 87% of them seen just once. The source material was peripheral blood. The receptor set was obtained from a woman aged 25 to 39 with COVID-19, enrolled during active disease.

The chain recombines TRBV4-3 with TRBJ2-3, with 7 nucleotides matching TRBD2. Trimming took 0 bases from V and 3 from J; bases not matched to a gene: 12. The germline V gene has CDR1 LGHNA and CDR2 YSLEER. CDR3 length equals 18 residues. CDR3 residues: CASSQEVAGSSLTDTQYF. The CDR3 region has the DNA TGCGCCAGCAGCCAAGAAGTAGCGGGTTCGTCCCTTACAGATACGCAGTATTTT.

This chain uses TRBV28 with TRBJ1-6, with D unclear. The length of the CDR3 is 17 residues. V was trimmed by 8 bases and J by 10 bases, leaving 27 bases between them. Per the germline V gene, CDR1 is MDHEN and CDR2 is SYDVKM. The CDR3 is CASARLARGTFGSPLHF. The DNA for the CDR3 is TGTGCCAGCGCCCGGTTGGCCCGGGGAACTTTTGGGTCACCCCTCCACTTT.

This sequence joins TRBV27 and TRBJ2-2; 13 bases are a match to TRBD2. Germline V gives CDR1 MNHEY, CDR2 SMNVEV (reference sequence). CDR3 length equals 18 residues. J lost 5 bases, V lost 2 bases, and 8 bases had no gene match. The CDR3: CASSLTSGRVGGTGELFF. CDR3 coding DNA: TGTGCCAGCAGTTTAACTAGCGGGAGGGTCGGAGGTACCGGGGAGCTGTTTTTT.

The V and J genes are TRBV5-6 and TRBJ2-7; the match to TRBD1 covers 7 bases. The CDR3 sequence is 15 residues long. The junction had 4 bases not matched to a gene; V was cut back by 1 base and J by 0 bases. Per the germline V gene, CDR1 is SGHDT and CDR2 is YYEEEE. CDR3 loop: CASSLSRGISYEQYF. The CDR3 DNA sequence: TGTGCCAGCAGCTTGTCCAGGGGGATCTCCTACGAGCAGTACTTC.

V and J are TRBV28 and TRBJ2-7; TRBD2 is a possible D gene (6 bases). CDR1 is MDHEN, CDR2 SYDVKM, per germline. The V gene lost 3 bases and the J gene lost 3 bases, with 12 bases spanning the gap. This CDR3 has 14 amino acids. CDR3 in DNA: TGTGCCAGCAGTTTCTCTGGGACTTACTACGAGCAGTACTTC. This encodes CASSFSGTYYEQYF.

The chain couples TRBV21-1 to TRBJ1-4; the table's D call of TRBD1 was not tested on the DNA. TRBV21-1 is marked as a pseudogene. This CDR3 has 13 residues. The CDR3 bases are TGTGCCAGCATCAGGGGAAGGGATGAAAAACTGTTTTTT. Protein product: CASIRGRDEKLFF.

This chain connects TRBV19 to TRBJ2-4; 9 nucleotides match TRBD1. The J segment lost 0 bases and the V segment lost 9 bases, leaving 3 bases of the junction unmatched. CDR1 LNHDA and CDR2 SQIVND come from the germline V gene (reference sequence). CDR3 size: 14 residues. The DNA for the CDR3 is TGTGCCAGCTGGACAGGGGAAGCCAAAAACATTCAGTACTTC. Translating it yields CASWTGEAKNIQYF.

The chain recombines TRBV14 with TRBJ2-7; the D is unclear. There are 13 residues in the CDR3. From germline, CDR1 is SGHDN and CDR2 FVKESK. V lost 3 bases to trimming and J lost 1 base, with 7 bases between them. The CDR3 DNA sequence: TGTGCCAGCAGCCACGGTCGGTCCTACGAGCAGTACTTC. It codes for CASSHGRSYEQYF.

The V and J genes are TRBV5-1 and TRBJ2-2, with TRBD1 as a possible D gene (6 bases). The CDR3 is 15 amino acids. Trimming shortened V by 4 bases and J by 7 bases, and 17 bases separated the two germline ends. In germline, CDR1 is SGHRS, CDR2 YFSETQ. CDR3 sequence (DNA): TGCGCCAGCAGCCCCCCGCTGGGGGCGGGCGGGGAGCTGTTTTTT. It codes for CASSPPLGAGGELFF.

CDR3 protein: CASSEGVDEQFF. The CDR3 bases are TGCGCCAGCAGTGAAGGGGTAGATGAGCAGTTCTTC. The chain couples TRBV10-2 to TRBJ2-1, with D possibly matching TRBD1 (5 bases). Germline V gene data show CDR1 as WSHSY and CDR2 as SAAADI. The CDR3 is made up of 12 amino acids. V was cut by 3 bases and J by 8 bases, with 8 bases left in between.

The J gene is TRBJ1-2, the V gene TRBV19, with 9 bases aligning to TRBD1. The CDR3 length is 14 residues. Germline V gene data show CDR1 as LNHDA and CDR2 as SQIVND (reference sequence). J was trimmed by 6 bases and V by 3 bases; bases with no gene match: 5. The DNA of the CDR3 is TGTGCCAGTAGTATGGGACAGGGCGGTCATGGCTACACCTTC. Translating gives CASSMGQGGHGYTF.

V is TRBV2 and J is TRBJ1-1; 7 nucleotides match TRBD1. Germline V gene sequence: CDR1 SNHLY, CDR2 FYNNEI. After removal of 6 bases from V and 8 bases from J, the junction contained 12 bases not matched to a gene. This CDR3 has 14 residues. CDR3 coding DNA: TGTGCCAGCAGGCAACATGGAGGACAGGAAGAAGCTTTCTTT. Its translation: CASRQHGGQEEAFF.

This clone was observed a single time. CDR3 loop: CASSPRGLAGVTGANVLTF. CDR3 coding DNA: TGTGCCAGCAGCCCCCGGGGACTAGCGGGAGTTACTGGGGCCAACGTCCTGACTTTC. J is TRBJ2-6 and V is TRBV11-2, with TRBD2 identical over 14 bases. The V segment lost 5 bases and the J segment 2 bases; nucleotides outside the gene matches: 8. Germline-derived CDR1 and CDR2 are SGHAT and FQNNGV. CDR3 length equals 19 residues.

CDR3: CASSLPVDSSSYNEQFF. DNA for the CDR3: TGTGCCAGCAGTCTCCCCGTGGATAGCAGTTCCTACAATGAGCAGTTCTTC. The chain has TRBV6-6 and TRBJ2-1; D not resolved. Trimming took 5 bases from V and 1 from J, leaving 18 bases between them. Looked up from germline, CDR1 is MNHNY and CDR2 is SVGAGI (reference sequence). The CDR3 runs to 17 residues.

V usage is TRBV6-1 and J usage is TRBJ2-7; 10 bases are shared with TRBD2. The CDR3 length is 14 residues. CDR1 is MNHNS, CDR2 SASEGT, per germline. The V and J ends lost 2 bases and 6 bases, in that order; junction bases with no gene match: 4. CDR3 DNA: TGTGCCAGCAGTGAACTAGCGGGAGTTGCCGAGCAGTACTTC. It encodes CASSELAGVAEQYF.

The chain is built from TRBV28 and TRBJ2-6; a possible D gene is TRBD1 (5 bases). Trimming removed 6 bases from V and 0 bases from J, with 9 bases in between. CDR1 and CDR2 from the germline V gene are MDHEN and SYDVKM. This CDR3 contains 15 residues. The CDR3 region is CASRGQFSGANVLTF. The CDR3 DNA reads TGTGCCAGCAGGGGGCAATTCTCTGGGGCCAACGTCCTGACTTTC.

The V call is TRBV5-1, the J call TRBJ2-1; D is unresolved. Trimming pared 2 bases from V and 6 bases from J, leaving 6 bases between. The CDR3 length is 12 residues. Germline values: CDR1 SGHRS, CDR2 YFSETQ. The DNA for the CDR3 is TGCGCCAGCAGCTTCCCGGGCAATGAGCAGTTCTTC. Translating it yields CASSFPGNEQFF.

The chain has TRBV9 and TRBJ2-1; 7 nucleotides match TRBD1. With 4 bases clipped from V and 6 bases from J, the junction kept 4 bases outside the gene matches. CDR1 and CDR2 from the germline V gene are SGDLS and YYNGEE. CDR3 length: 13 residues. The CDR3 sequence: CASSFNRGNEQFF. Written as DNA, the CDR3 is TGTGCCAGCAGCTTTAACAGGGGCAATGAGCAGTTCTTC.

The chain links TRBV28 to TRBJ2-7, with a weak D call TRBD2 (6 bases). From germline, CDR1 is MDHEN and CDR2 SYDVKM. CDR3 length equals 16 residues. V lost 5 bases, J lost 2 bases, and 19 bases lay in between. The CDR3 region has the DNA TGTGCCAGCAGTGCCCCCGGGGGTCGCCGGCCCTACGAGCAGTACTTC. Translating gives CASSAPGGRRPYEQYF.

CDR3 loop: CASSRQGTSGSIEETQYF. The CDR3 coding sequence is TGCGCCAGCAGCCGGCAAGGGACTAGCGGGAGCATCGAGGAGACCCAGTACTTC. The chain combines TRBV4-1 with TRBJ2-5; 14 positions agree with TRBD2. The V and J ends lost 4 bases and 5 bases, in that order; junction bases with no gene match: 12. The germline V gene encodes CDR1 MGHRA and CDR2 YSYEKL. This CDR3 is built from 18 residues.

This clone was recorded only once. The rearrangement links TRBV5-1 to TRBJ2-2, with 11 bases lining up with TRBD1. The trim removed 5 bases at V and 6 bases at J, leaving 9 bases unmatched. The germline CDR1 and CDR2 sequences are SGHRS and YFSETQ. CDR3 length equals 16 residues. DNA of the CDR3: TGCGCCAGCAGGATGGACAGGGGGCATAGTGCCGGGGAGCTGTTTTTT. It yields the protein CASRMDRGHSAGELFF.

The CDR3 loop reads CASSEAVGRQPQHF. CDR3 coding DNA: TGTGCCAGCAGTGAAGCGGTGGGGCGGCAGCCCCAGCATTTT. The chain couples TRBV6-1 to TRBJ1-5; D perhaps matches TRBD1 (5 bases). The V end was cut by 0 bases, the J end by 7 bases, with 10 bases between. There are 14 residues in the CDR3. Germline V CDR1 and CDR2: MNHNS, SASEGT.

The V and J genes are TRBV29-1 and TRBJ1-1; D is unresolved. Trimming cost V 7 bases and J 7 bases, with 13 bases left between them. Germline lookup yields CDR1 SQVTM and CDR2 ANQGSEA. The CDR3 sequence is 11 residues long. The CDR3 here is CSAEAGFEAFF. As DNA, the CDR3 is TGCAGCGCCGAAGCGGGGTTTGAAGCTTTCTTT.

The rearrangement joins TRBV5-4 to TRBJ2-1; tentatively, D is TRBD2 (6 bases). The CDR3 has 16 amino acids. The V and J ends lost 3 bases and 8 bases respectively, with 21 bases between them. Germline-derived CDR1 and CDR2 are SGHNT and YYREEE (reference sequence). Written as DNA, the CDR3 is TGTGCCAGCAGCTCCCAGACGGGAGTAATGTTGGATGAGCAGTTCTTC. Translation: CASSSQTGVMLDEQFF.

This clone has only one observation. The V call is TRBV6-6, the J call TRBJ1-5; D perhaps matches TRBD1 (5 bases). Germline V gene data show CDR1 as MNHNY and CDR2 as SVGAGI (reference sequence). CDR3 length: 15 amino acids. With 2 bases removed from V and 3 bases from J, the gap between germline ends came to 11 bases. The CDR3 here is CASSYGAVHNQPQHF. The CDR3 coding sequence is TGTGCCAGCAGTTACGGGGCGGTACACAATCAGCCCCAGCATTTT.

The chain couples TRBV28 to TRBJ2-7, with 13 bases that match TRBD2. The CDR3 totals 15 residues. The junction had 4 bases not matched to a gene; V was cut back by 6 bases and J by 2 bases. Germline V gives CDR1 MDHEN, CDR2 SYDVKM. In DNA form, the CDR3 reads TGTGCCAGCAGGAGGACTAGCGGGGGTACCTACGAGCAGTACTTC. It is translated as CASRRTSGGTYEQYF.

This clone has a handful of counts. The V and J genes are TRBV7-6 and TRBJ2-7; 7 bases match TRBD2. Unmatched junction bases numbered 6, after V lost 1 base and J lost 3 bases. CDR1 SGHVS and CDR2 FNYEAQ come from the germline V gene. CDR3 length equals 15 residues. CDR3 DNA sequence: TGTGCCAGCAGCTTAGAACTAGCGCCCAACTACGAGCAGTACTTC. This gives the protein CASSLELAPNYEQYF. The whole variable domain, filled in from reference TRBV7-6 and TRBJ2-7, reads GAGVSQSPRYKVTKRGQDVALRCDPISGHVSLYWYRQALGQGPEFLTYFNYEAQQDKSGLPNDRFSAERPEGSISTLTIQRTEQRDSAMYRCASSLELAPNYEQYFGPGTRLTVT.